This is a list of T cell receptor beta chains from one sample in a study of T cells in Graves' hyperthyroidism and ophthalmopathy. Using its own MiXCR run on the multiplex PCR reads, TCRdb lists one record per CDR3 protein. The sample has some 420,000 distinct CDR3 sequences; roughly an eighth are singletons. The specimen sequenced was blood. These receptors were collected from a woman aged 18-30 years with Graves' hyperthyroidism. The CDR3 runs from the conserved cysteine through the conserved F or W. The D gene is left open where the match is weak. Part of the rows lack a size; the others show once, few, many or a class for expanded clones.

D gene	V gene	J gene	clone size	CDR3 protein	CDR3 DNA
.	TRBV9	TRBJ1-6	.	CASSVVDMNSPLHF	TGTGCCAGCAGCGTAGTGGATATGAATTCACCCCTCCACTTT
.	TRBV6-6	TRBJ1-1	many	CASSYMTGAEAFF	TGTGCCAGCAGTTACATGACGGGGGCTGAAGCTTTCTTT
.	TRBV19	TRBJ1-2	.	CASSMEGRGYTF	TGTGCCAGTAGTATGGAGGGGCGCGGCTACACCTTC
TRBD1	TRBV9	TRBJ1-4	few	CASSRTGAEKLFF	TGTGCCAGCAGCCGGACAGGGGCGGAAAAACTGTTTTTT
.	TRBV7-9	TRBJ2-7	.	CASSLDGRLTYEQYF	TGTGCCAGCAGCTTAGACGGTCGACTAACCTACGAGCAGTACTTC
.	TRBV28	TRBJ2-7	many	CASKDNYEQYF	TGTGCCAGCAAGGACAACTACGAGCAGTACTTC
.	TRBV11-3	TRBJ2-3	many	CASSLEVAPLTTQYF	TGTGCCAGCAGCTTAGAAGTAGCCCCTCTGACTACGCAGTATTTT
.	TRBV6-1	TRBJ1-6	.	CASTRARDGISPLHF	TGTGCCAGCACGAGAGCCCGGGACGGCATTTCACCCCTCCACTTT
.	TRBV11-2	TRBJ1-1	many	CASSLGGGENTEAFF	TGTGCCAGCAGCTTAGGGGGAGGAGAGAACACTGAAGCTTTCTTT
.	TRBV19	TRBJ2-7	few	CASSMMVASYEQYF	TGTGCCAGTAGTATGATGGTGGCTTCCTACGAGCAGTACTTC
.	TRBV2	TRBJ1-2	once	CASRGTGSYGYTF	TGTGCCAGCAGGGGAACAGGGAGCTATGGCTACACCTTC
.	TRBV20-1	TRBJ2-7	many	CSAYGPISTEQYF	TGCAGTGCTTACGGCCCCATTTCGACCGAGCAGTACTTC
.	TRBV3-1	TRBJ2-1	few	CASSQELYNEQFF	TGTGCCAGCAGCCAAGAATTATACAATGAGCAGTTCTTC
.	TRBV28	TRBJ2-7	many	CASSWGGVYEQYF	TGTGCCAGCAGTTGGGGCGGGGTCTACGAGCAGTACTTC
TRBD2	TRBV6-1	TRBJ2-7	.	CASSEALAGGPREQYF	TGTGCCAGCAGTGAAGCTTTAGCGGGGGGCCCTAGGGAGCAGTACTTC
.	TRBV7-2	TRBJ2-3	many	CAGSRGPDTQYF	TGTGCCGGCAGCCGTGGTCCAGATACGCAGTATTTT
.	TRBV3-1	TRBJ1-1	many	CASSQEASWVSTEAFF	TGTGCCAGCAGCCAAGAGGCGTCCTGGGTGAGCACTGAAGCTTTCTTT
TRBD2	TRBV6-1	TRBJ2-7	.	CASNPLAGDLYEQYF	TGTGCCAGCAACCCACTAGCGGGAGACCTCTACGAGCAGTACTTC
.	TRBV5-1	TRBJ1-2	.	CASSREANYGYTF	TGCGCCAGCAGCCGGGAAGCTAACTATGGCTACACCTTC
TRBD2	TRBV7-2	TRBJ2-3	few	CASGLAGAETGTDTQYF	TGTGCCAGCGGGCTAGCGGGAGCCGAGACGGGCACAGATACGCAGTATTTT
.	TRBV10-3	TRBJ2-3	many	CAISRDIRTDTQYF	TGTGCCATCAGTCGGGACATTCGCACAGATACGCAGTATTTT
.	TRBV7-3	TRBJ1-2	.	CASSLGAGSYTF	TGTGCCAGCAGCTTGGGTGCGGGGAGTTACACCTTC
.	TRBV28	TRBJ1-1	many	CASSLLSGIADYTEAFF	TGTGCCAGCAGTTTATTATCAGGGATTGCGGACTACACTGAAGCTTTCTTT